This TCR beta chain was profiled in a study of blood T cell repertoires in COVID-19. Looking at the study overall: COVID-19 samples from acute and convalescent phases originated in the United States, Italy and Spain. Nucleic acid was either cDNA or gDNA, and it came from T cells, B-cell-depleted T cells, or PBMCs.

Seattle's enrolled individuals joined amid active infection and were then monitored longitudinally. A single count supports this clone. From germline, CDR1 is LNHDA and CDR2 SQIVND (reference sequence). V was clipped by 3 bases and J by 4 bases; unmatched bases: 8. The CDR3 has 16 amino acids. Clones were read by immunoSEQ multiplex PCR, and TCRdb kept only the in-frame ones, dropping some. The sample records about 56,000 clones, approximately 89% being singletons. The clonotype originates from a woman in her sixties or seventies with COVID-19, enrolled during active disease. V usage is TRBV19 and J usage is TRBJ2-3; 9 positions agree with TRBD2. Sequencing was done on a sample of peripheral blood. For the CDR3, the DNA is TGTGCCAGTAGTATCAGGACTAGCGCGAGTGCAGATACGCAGTATTTT. Its protein is CASSIRTSASADTQYF.